The present T cell receptor beta chain was sequenced within a study of CD4 T cells in lung cancer (dated by TCRdb to between 2019 and 2020). In the study overall: In the study, blood T cells of NSCLC patients were screened for responses to candidate mutation-encoded neoepitopes, and neoantigen-specific CD4+ T-cell clones and TCRs were isolated. Treatments the patients had received before donating blood included platinum chemotherapy, and some of the patients were given nivolumab or pembrolizumab. The frequency of neoantigen-specific clonotypes in tumor resections, non-adjacent lung and cultured T-cell products was followed using TCRB deep sequencing. Tumor and non-adjacent lung tissue came from a handful of patients undergoing curative-intent resections for stage I-III non-small cell lung cancer. The patients who underwent resection had lung adenocarcinoma or squamous cell carcinoma, were aged 60 to 69 when blood was donated, and were mostly former smokers.

This clone has just one count. Its antigen is still unknown. Base quality data are lacking; no much larger clone is found one base away. The study at large found these results: Some responses derived from blood might reflect in vitro priming of naive T cells or cross-reactivity instead of memory responses to the cancer.

Non-adjacent lung tissue was collected from the same resection as far as possible from the malignant lesion, at least 3 cm away. Library preparation employed the immunoSEQ multiplex PCR assay. DNA was isolated using Qiagen DNeasy or QIAamp micro DNA kits, and TCRB was sequenced using the Adaptive Biotechnology human TCRB sequencing kit. An Illumina MiSeq was used to sequence the TCRB libraries. On the study's bioinformatics: The kit provider's software was used to analyze TCRB sequence data, and Fisher's exact test was applied to assess tumor enrichment of clonotype templates. The source is immuneACCESS, and TCRdb retained only in-frame sequences with V and J called. Part of the clones is not carried over; for the studies checked, unresolved V genes explain less than half of this, and the remainder is unexplained. The V and J calls and the clone size are those of that table, but D and trimming were determined from the DNA. This sample is represented by about 10,000 clones; 50% to 75% of them were singletons. The biggest ten clones account for less than 20% of the sample.

Via the germline V gene, CDR1 is SGHRS and CDR2 YFSETQ. V is cut back by 2 bases and J by 9 bases, with 8 bases in the junction unmatched. From the cysteine up to the phenylalanine, the CDR3 has a length of 14 residues. Just CDR3 DNA is preserved here, 42 bases in frame from base 1. The clonotype originates from a man aged 55 to 70 with non-small cell lung cancer. The chain joins TRBV5-1 to TRBJ2-1; 7 middle bases align to TRBD1. The sample was normal lung tissue taken away from the tumor. This receptor carries the CDR3 CASSLDREGGEQFF. The DNA reads TGCGCCAGCAGCTTAGACAGGGAAGGGGGTGAGCAGTTCTTC.